In its sample, the clone carrying this T cell receptor (beta chain) is medium-sized. CDR3 size: 15 residues. Trimming removed 1 base at V and 4 bases at J, with 13 bases between. The TRBV12-4/TRBJ1-2 clonotypes were amplified using barcode primers with ligated adaptors. TCRdb re-analysed the multiplex PCR reads in MiXCR, keeping a single row per CDR3 protein. The table includes around 700 distinct CDR3 sequences, over 12% detected once. The chain joins TRBV12-3 or TRBV12-4 to TRBJ1-2; D is ambiguous. The sample consisted of naive CD4+ T cells sorted from blood. The sample's subset: naive CD4+ T cells, CD4+CD45RA+CD25-. The origin of this receptor is a female donor with breast cancer. Written as DNA, the CDR3 is TGTGCCAGCAGTTTAGGATTACAGTATACCTATGGCTACACCTTC. This sequence encodes CASSLGLQYTYGYTF.